This TCR beta chain was identified during a study of Ad26.COV2.S vaccination and SARS-CoV-2 variants (dated by TCRdb to the early 2020s). As for the study more broadly: Vaccine-arm donors came from COV1001, a multicentre, randomized, double-blind, placebo-controlled phase I-IIa trial of Ad26.COV2.S in healthy adults. A total of 32 samples were included in the TCR-sequenced set, comprising approximately 20 Ad26.COV2.S vaccine recipients, 5 placebo recipients and 8 SARS-CoV-2 convalescent individuals. Participants in the trial were split at random into five groups of five each, receiving low-dose or high-dose Ad26.COV2.S once or twice, or else placebo on both occasions. Investigators did not know the trial group allocation while performing experiments and assessing outcomes. Sequencing of the TCRbeta repertoire served to evaluate the specificity and breadth of SARS-CoV-2-reactive T cell receptors following Ad26.COV2.S vaccination. Ad26.COV2.S was given intramuscularly at 5x10^10 or 1x10^11 viral particles, as a single shot or as two shots 56 days apart. What the research found in general, with its limitations: The authors noted that total T cell responses may have been underestimated by the TCR breadth and depth analyses. After vaccination, substantial breadth of spike-specific CD8+ and CD4+ T cell responses was reported. The study was not powered to compare responses between vaccine doses or regimens. Comparable non-spike TCR breadth was observed between vaccine and placebo recipients, consistent with only spike being contained in the vaccine. Ad26.COV2.S recipients had higher spike-specific TCR breadth than placebo recipients (P = 0.0014).

This clone was recorded only once. Its antigen remains unidentified. Per-base quality was not reported, and no clone a single base away is much larger than it. The sample's treatment or condition label is to be understood as: about 20 received Ad26.COV2.S at low or high dose, single or two shots; 5 received placebo; per-sample allocation not given. For vaccine and placebo recipients, repertoires were sequenced using samples collected on day 63 after the first injection. Cohort 1b enrolled 20 to 30 adults aged 18-55 years at a single site in Boston, USA, between 29 July and 7 August 2020. Ad26.COV2.S consisted of a replication-incompetent adenovirus type 26 vector by which a prefusion-stabilized SARS-CoV-2 spike protein from the original Wuhan strain was expressed. The immunoSEQ Assay was used to sequence TCRbeta CDR3 regions. After extraction, genomic DNA underwent amplification by bias-controlled multiplex PCR, followed by high-throughput sequencing. The authors' analysis ran thus. Collapsing and filtering of sequences were performed to quantify the absolute abundance of each unique TCRbeta CDR3 region. T cell fraction was estimated by normalizing TCRbeta template counts to usable DNA, which was measured by amplifying reference genes present in all nucleated cells. Repertoire TCRs were annotated as SARS-CoV-2-specific when V gene, CDR3 amino acid sequence and J gene were exactly matched to a known reactive TCR set. MIRA supplied the reference SARS-CoV-2 TCR set, which was filtered for enrichment in COVID-19-positive ImmuneCODE repertoires so that public or cross-reactive TCRs were removed. Using the MIRA antigens, annotated TCRs were further analysed by specific ORF or by position within an ORF. Depth was the summed frequency of annotated unique rearrangements, while breadth was defined as annotated unique rearrangements over total unique productive rearrangements. Group comparisons of TCR breadth used two-sided Wilcoxon rank-sum tests. Drawn from immuneACCESS, this table holds only the in-frame rearrangements with V and J called that TCRdb kept. Clones are partly lost; checked studies trace under half to an unresolved V gene and leave the rest unexplained. V and J calls and clone size are given by that table; D and trimming were obtained from the DNA. Within this sample are about 350,000 clones, with 75% to 90% of them counted one time only. Clones ranked in the top ten supply around 11% of the sample.

V trim: 1 base; J trim: 1 base; unmatched bases: 6. The CDR3 spans 16 residues, from the cysteine through the phenylalanine. Here the CDR3 DNA is all that survives: 48 bases in frame from base 1. As encoded in the germline V gene, CDR1 is MNHEY while CDR2 is SVGAGI. The receptor comes from a person aged 18 to 65 who received the Ad26.COV2.S COVID-19 vaccine or a placebo. Recombination connected TRBV6-5 to TRBJ2-5; 7 bases in between match TRBD2. The sample consisted of peripheral blood, taken in a trial of Ad26.COV2.S vaccine versus placebo. The DNA is TGTGCCAGCAGTTACTGGGGGGGGGTACCCCAAGAGACCCAGTACTTC. Its translation is CASSYWGGVPQETQYF.